Listed below are T cell receptor beta chains from one sample, sequenced in a study of T-cell memory formation after mild COVID-19. TCRdb fed the 5' RACE reads into MiXCR, producing one record per CDR3 protein. The data hold a few hundred thousand distinct CDR3 sequences, with about 20% observed a single time. The sequenced sample was PBMCs or a T cell subset sorted from them (not recorded which). The receptors originated from a man between 18 and 35 years old who had mild COVID-19 (a few samples of this study predate the infection). Cell type and time point are not known. Each CDR3 is given with its conserved first and last residue. Only part of the rows carry a size: once, few, many, or a class if the clone is expanded.

V gene,clone size,J gene,CDR3 protein
TRBV5-5,-,TRBJ2-1,CASSAGYNEQFF
TRBV4-3,-,TRBJ2-7,CASSYTSGGPYEQYF
TRBV5-1,-,TRBJ2-7,CASSLSTTYEQYF
TRBV14,-,TRBJ2-4,CASSQEVVDIQYF
TRBV5-4,many,TRBJ2-3,CASSKWTESTDTQYF
TRBV7-2,few,TRBJ2-1,CASSLGLAGQEQFF
TRBV12-3/TRBV12-4,-,TRBJ2-7,CASSYRGEQYF
TRBV7-9,-,TRBJ2-1,CASSSSGTGEQFF
TRBV5-6,few,TRBJ2-1,CASSLSWTDNEQFF
TRBV5-1,few,TRBJ1-4,CASSLFGGRGEKLFF
TRBV2,many,TRBJ2-2,CASSEMTASVGNGELFF
TRBV24-1,few,TRBJ2-3,CATSDWTVSTQYF
TRBV28,few,TRBJ1-1,CASSSPGTGAIEAFF
TRBV28,many,TRBJ2-3,CASSAGGARPDTQYF
TRBV12-3/TRBV12-4,-,TRBJ2-5,CASSQTTSETQYF
TRBV7-7,few,TRBJ2-1,CASSQYGYHNEQFF
TRBV5-8,few,TRBJ2-3,CASSTGTRTDTQYF
TRBV4-3,many,TRBJ2-1,CASSQLNGGNEQFF
TRBV6-2/TRBV6-3,-,TRBJ2-7,CASRDRGPLKQYF
TRBV4-3,-,TRBJ1-2,CASSQVGFNYGYTF
TRBV6-6,-,TRBJ2-7,CASTGETALSYEQYF
TRBV5-1,few,TRBJ1-2,CASSPFMRLDGYTF
TRBV24-1,-,TRBJ2-1,CATSDWTGLHNEQFF
TRBV5-4,-,TRBJ1-5,CASSITGGEEPQHF
TRBV6-5,-,TRBJ1-2,CASSYDGRGYTF
TRBV12-3/TRBV12-4,-,TRBJ1-4,CASSWDINEKLFF
TRBV6-2/TRBV6-3,few,TRBJ2-7,CASTWGGTYEQYF
TRBV20-1,few,TRBJ2-1,CSARKVSGGFEQFF
TRBV4-1,few,TRBJ1-4,CASSQDGRAGATNEKLFF
TRBV5-1,many,TRBJ2-3,CASSLEGQSADTQYF
TRBV6-5,many,TRBJ1-2,CASRPSGGDGYTF
TRBV7-6,-,TRBJ2-3,CASSLVGEATDTQYF
TRBV5-1,few,TRBJ2-5,CASSWGAGPLETQYF
TRBV20-1,many,TRBJ1-1,CSARSGGRRDTEAFF
TRBV3-1,few,TRBJ1-5,CASSQGGPPGYQPQHF